This T cell receptor beta chain was identified during a study of metastatic and nonmetastatic thyroid tumors. Study information: From malignant and benign thyroid patients, repertoires in blood and in tumor or nodule tissue were compared.

Treatment of any kind had been given to no patient before thyroid surgery. By sample fraction, this clone is medium-sized. TCRdb recomputed clones from the PCR reads via MiXCR. The table records some 30,000 clones, almost 30% of them present only once. The junction had 10 bases not matched to a gene; V was cut back by 2 bases and J by 7 bases. Germline values: CDR1 MNHEY, CDR2 SVGEGT. The CDR3 has 17 amino acids. The chain employs TRBV6-2 or TRBV6-3 and TRBJ2-1, with 11 positions matching TRBD2. Sequencing input: blood. The origin of this receptor is a female donor with papillary thyroid cancer or a benign thyroid nodule (not recorded which). Some clones in this sample may be carry-over from other donors' samples. In DNA form, the CDR3 reads TGTGCCAGCAGTTACGGGGGGCTAGCGGGAGGTAAGAATGAGCAGTTCTTC. Amino acids: CASSYGGLAGGKNEQFF.